The 3 T cell receptor beta chains given below trace back to one sample, sequenced in a study of T cell changes during pregnancy in multiple sclerosis (dated by TCRdb to the late 2010s). The protocol used for the library was the immunoSEQ multiplex PCR assay. Sourced from immuneACCESS, this table was stored by TCRdb with only in-frame sequences that have V and J called. A share of the clones is absent; for the studies checked, an unresolved V gene accounts for under half, and the remainder has no known explanation. The sample table holds about 47,000 clones, of which 80% to 90% were seen once. Of the sample, under 2% is held by the ten largest clones. The starting material was peripheral blood, obtained in the first trimester of pregnancy. These TCRs come from a female donor with multiple sclerosis, enrolled in a pregnancy study.

The chain uses TRBV7-2 and TRBJ2-1; 9 bases are a match to TRBD2. This CDR3 is built from 17 residues. CDR1 and CDR2 from the germline V gene are SGHTA and FQGNSA. J was trimmed by 1 base and V by 5 bases; bases with no gene match: 9. CDR3 DNA sequence: TGTGCCAGCAGCCCTCGTAGACTAGCGGAATCCTACAATGAGCAGTTCTTC. Encoded protein: CASSPRRLAESYNEQFF.

This chain links TRBV19 with TRBJ1-2; a possible D gene is TRBD1 (6 bases). Per germline, CDR1 LNHDA and CDR2 SQIVND (reference sequence). V gave up 8 bases and J gave up 8 bases, with 27 bases separating them. There are 16 residues in the CDR3. The CDR3 DNA reads as TGTGCCAGTCTTGGGCCGGGACAAACACCCTTTGAAGGCTACACCTTC. This gives the protein CASLGPGQTPFEGYTF.

This clone has at least ten counts. The genes are TRBV28 and TRBJ2-5, with 12 bases aligning to TRBD2. Germline values: CDR1 MDHEN, CDR2 SYDVKM. After removal of 5 bases from V and 4 bases from J, the junction contained 5 bases not matched to a gene. CDR3 length: 15 residues. This chain's CDR3 is CASSPPSGGVETQYF. The CDR3 DNA is TGTGCCAGCAGTCCTCCTAGCGGGGGGGTAGAGACCCAGTACTTC.